This T cell receptor (beta chain) is from a study of PD-1 blockade in classical Hodgkin lymphoma. Concerning this clone: What it binds is not known.

Here immunoSEQ multiplex PCR was the method, and the copy in TCRdb shows in-frame clones only, minus some. The top ten clones hold around 12% of a sample with some 64,000 clones, more than 70% of them seen once. Germline CDR1 reads GTSNPN; CDR2 reads SVGIG (reference sequence). This CDR3 is 16 amino acids long. Between the trimmed V and J ends, which lost 0 bases and 1 base, there was a span of 12 bases. Each patient's relapse followed autologous stem cell transplantation, and brentuximab vedotin exposure varied. Broader study findings: Baseline TCR diversity was reportedly lower in newly diagnosed patients than in healthy donors. It was reported as lower still in relapsed/refractory patients. It was among complete responders that baseline diversity resembled that of newly diagnosed patients.

V usage is TRBV30 and J usage is TRBJ2-2; D gene uncertain. The sequence derives from a human donor with classical Hodgkin lymphoma. This specimen was peripheral blood mononuclear cells (PBMCs), taken at baseline. CDR3 bases: TGTGCCTGGAGTGTACGAGGTGTTAAGAACACCGGGGAGCTGTTTTTT. Protein sequence: CAWSVRGVKNTGELFF.